One and the same sample provided the 7 T cell receptor beta chains below, sequenced in a study of graft-versus-host responses after intestinal transplantation. Profiling relied on immunoSEQ multiplex PCR, and the TCRdb table lists in-frame clones only, not all of them. In the table there are 80,000 to 85,000 clones, 75% to 95% of which are singletons. The antigens these receptors bind are not known. The sequencing here drew on unstimulated CD4+ T cells sorted from spleen or lymph node cells, taken before intestinal transplant. The receptors were sampled from a human donor who received an intestinal transplant.

This rearrangement joins TRBV18 to TRBJ2-1; the match to TRBD1 covers 10 bases. The germline V gene encodes CDR1 KGHSH and CDR2 LQKENI. CDR3 length: 15 residues. V gave up 5 bases and J gave up 3 bases; unmatched junction bases: 4. The CDR3 loop reads CASSAGTGVYNEQFF. Here the CDR3 DNA reads TGTGCCAGCTCAGCCGGGACAGGGGTCTACAATGAGCAGTTCTTC.

V usage is TRBV2 and J usage is TRBJ2-7; possibly TRBD2 for D (5 bases). CDR1 is SNHLY and CDR2 is FYNNEI in the germline V gene. The V and J ends lost 4 bases and 0 bases respectively, with 10 bases between them. CDR3 size: 14 residues. CDR3 region: CASSGQGSSYEQYF. The CDR3 nucleotides are TGTGCCAGCAGTGGGCAAGGGAGCTCCTACGAGCAGTACTTC.

This chain uses TRBV5-1 with TRBJ2-2; 8 bases are a match to TRBD2. With 1 base clipped from V and 5 bases from J, the junction kept 7 bases outside the gene matches. Germline assignment: CDR1 SGHRS and CDR2 YFSETQ. CDR3 length equals 16 residues. This chain's CDR3 is CASSLSGGADTGELFF. The CDR3, as DNA: TGCGCCAGCAGCTTGTCCGGGGGGGCCGATACCGGGGAGCTGTTTTTT.

This chain links TRBV30 with TRBJ2-7; 10 bases map to TRBD1. Germline CDR1 and CDR2: GTSNPN and SVGIG (reference sequence). V lost 2 bases and J lost 2; bases outside the gene matches: 6. The CDR3 runs to 15 residues. The CDR3 sequence is CAWSYGQGVTYEQYF. The DNA for the CDR3 is TGTGCCTGGAGTTACGGACAGGGGGTAACCTACGAGCAGTACTTC.

CDR3 sequence reads: CASSRGGQPIFNYGYTF. CDR3 nucleotides: TGTGCCAGCAGTCGTGGAGGACAGCCAATTTTTAACTATGGCTACACCTTC. This chain joins TRBV2 and TRBJ1-2, with a weak D call TRBD1 (6 bases). Trimming removed 5 bases from V and 1 base from J, with 20 bases in between. This CDR3 contains 17 residues. Germline V CDR1 and CDR2: SNHLY, FYNNEI.

The chain has TRBV6-5 and TRBJ1-1, with D uncertain. Trimming stripped 4 bases from V and 3 bases from J, with 6 bases between. Germline CDR1 reads MNHEY; CDR2 reads SVGAGI. The CDR3 consists of 12 residues. The CDR3 region has the DNA TGTGCCAGCAGTTCTAGTCACACTGAAGCTTTCTTT. As protein: CASSSSHTEAFF.

In DNA, the CDR3 is TGTGCCAGCAGCTTGACTAACCCCTTAGGAGGGGAGCTGTTTTTT. The encoded protein is CASSLTNPLGGELFF. The rearrangement joins TRBV7-2 to TRBJ2-2, with D possibly TRBD2 on 5 matching bases. Per the germline V gene, CDR1 is SGHTA and CDR2 is FQGNSA. The germline V and J ends were trimmed by 3 bases and 8 bases, with 16 bases remaining between them. The CDR3 length is 15 residues. Variable domain in full (rest from reference TRBV7-2 and TRBJ2-2): GAGVSQSPSNKVTEKGKDVELRCDPISGHTALYWYRQSLGQGLEFLIYFQGNSAPDKSGLPSDRFSAERTGGSVSTLTIQRTQQEDSAVYLCASSLTNPLGGELFFGEGSRLTVL.